Here is one T cell receptor beta chain with its context. As yet, its antigen is unknown. This sample was taken from a study of multiple sclerosis patients with progressive multifocal leukoencephalopathy. Study-wide results and limits: Most PML patients had lower entropy, suggesting less diverse TRB repertoires. Expanded clones at PML onset predated and persisted through natalizumab therapy.

Sample time point: before natalizumab initiation. Before the first natalizumab infusion, T0 blood samples were taken. CDR1 is MNHEY and CDR2 is SMNVEV in the germline V gene (reference sequence). The CDR3 has 15 amino acids. Trimming removed 3 bases from V and 1 base from J, with 9 bases in between. This was a survey-level run. The data were produced by immunoSEQ multiplex PCR, yet TCRdb's version contains in-frame clones alone and is incomplete. The sample includes tens of thousands of clones, over 90% of them seen just once. This TCR was recovered from a young man with multiple sclerosis. The chain employs TRBV27 and TRBJ2-2; no clear D. Specimen: PBMCs. In nucleotides, the CDR3 is TGTGCCAGCAGTTTTCTTGCAGGGAACACCGGGGAGCTGTTTTTT. It encodes CASSFLAGNTGELFF.